This TCR beta chain stems from a study of T cells of healthy individuals. This clonotype was counted ten times or more. Germline CDR1 is MNHEY and CDR2 is SVGAGI. V lost 6 bases, J lost 6 bases, and 5 bases stayed unmatched. The CDR3 sequence is 13 residues long. One entry per CDR3 protein, called by TCRdb with MiXCR from the 5' RACE reads. The sample carries over 40,000 distinct CDR3 sequences, 4% to 5.5% recorded once. This TCR was recovered from a human donor in good health. The chain has TRBV6-5 and TRBJ2-7; 10 nucleotides line up with TRBD1. The chain's CDR3 is CASRDRGRGEQYF. The CDR3, as DNA: TGTGCCAGCAGAGACAGGGGGCGAGGCGAGCAGTACTTC.